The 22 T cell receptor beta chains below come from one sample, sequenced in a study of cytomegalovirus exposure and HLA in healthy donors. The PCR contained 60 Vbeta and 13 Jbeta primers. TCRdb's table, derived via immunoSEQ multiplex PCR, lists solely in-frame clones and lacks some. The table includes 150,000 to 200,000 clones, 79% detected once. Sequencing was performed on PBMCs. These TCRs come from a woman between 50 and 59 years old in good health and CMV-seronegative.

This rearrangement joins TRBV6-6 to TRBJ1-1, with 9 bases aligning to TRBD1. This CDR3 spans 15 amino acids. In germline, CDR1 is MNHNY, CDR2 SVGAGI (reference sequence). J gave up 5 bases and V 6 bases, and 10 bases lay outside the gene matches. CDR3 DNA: TGTGCCAGCAGCTCACCCGGACAGGGGAGGACTGAAGCTTTCTTT. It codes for CASSSPGQGRTEAFF.

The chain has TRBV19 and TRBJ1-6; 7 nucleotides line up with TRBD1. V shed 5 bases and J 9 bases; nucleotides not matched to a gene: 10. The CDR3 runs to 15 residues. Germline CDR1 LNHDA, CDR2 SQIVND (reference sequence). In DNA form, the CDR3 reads TGTGCCAGTAGTCCGCCGGGACAGCCTACTTCACCCCTCCACTTT. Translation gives CASSPPGQPTSPLHF.

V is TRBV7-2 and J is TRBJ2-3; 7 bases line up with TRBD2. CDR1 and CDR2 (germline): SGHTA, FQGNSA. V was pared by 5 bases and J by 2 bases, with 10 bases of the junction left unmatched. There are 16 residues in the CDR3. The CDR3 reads CASSPRLGGSTDTQYF. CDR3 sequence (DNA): TGTGCCAGCAGCCCCCGGCTCGGGGGGTCCACAGATACGCAGTATTTT.

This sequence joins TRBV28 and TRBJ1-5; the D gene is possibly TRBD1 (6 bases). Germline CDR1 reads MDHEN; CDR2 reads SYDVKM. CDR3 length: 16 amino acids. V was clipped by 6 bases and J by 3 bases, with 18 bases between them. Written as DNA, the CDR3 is TGTGCCAGCAGACCCGGCGACAGGCTTTACAATCAGCCCCAGCATTTT. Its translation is CASRPGDRLYNQPQHF.

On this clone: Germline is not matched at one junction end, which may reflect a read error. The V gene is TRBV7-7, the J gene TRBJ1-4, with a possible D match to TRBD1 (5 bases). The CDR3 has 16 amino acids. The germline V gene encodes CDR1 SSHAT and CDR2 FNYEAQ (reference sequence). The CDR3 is CASSEGGFGGNEKLFF. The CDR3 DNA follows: TGTGCTAGCAGCGAAGGAGGCTTCGGGGGTAATGAAAAACTGTTTTTT. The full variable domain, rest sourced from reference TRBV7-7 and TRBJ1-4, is GAGVSQSPRYKVTKRGQDVTLRCDPISSHATLYWYQQALGQGPEFLTYFNYEAQPDKSGLPSDRFSAERPEGSISTLTIQRTEQRDSAMYRCASSEGGFGGNEKLFFGSGTQLSVL.

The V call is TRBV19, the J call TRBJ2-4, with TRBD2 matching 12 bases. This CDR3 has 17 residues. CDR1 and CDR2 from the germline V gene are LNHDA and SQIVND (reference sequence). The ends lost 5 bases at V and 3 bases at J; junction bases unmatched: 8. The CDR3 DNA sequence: TGTGCCAGTAGTGCACGACTAGCGGGAGCCCGCAAAAACATTCAGTACTTC. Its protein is CASSARLAGARKNIQYF. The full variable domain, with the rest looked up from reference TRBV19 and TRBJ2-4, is DGGITQSPKYLFRKEGQNVTLSCEQNLNHDAMYWYRQDPGQGLRLIYYSQIVNDFQKGDIAEGYSVSREKKESFPLTVTSAQKNPTAFYLCASSARLAGARKNIQYFGAGTRLSVL.

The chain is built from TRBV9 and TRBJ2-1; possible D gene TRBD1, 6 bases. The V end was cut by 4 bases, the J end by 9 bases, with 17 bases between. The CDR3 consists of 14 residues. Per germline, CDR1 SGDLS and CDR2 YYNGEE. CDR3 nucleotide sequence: TGTGCCAGCAGCCCCCCTGGGGGCCGGGGTGAGCAGTTCTTC. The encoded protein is CASSPPGGRGEQFF.

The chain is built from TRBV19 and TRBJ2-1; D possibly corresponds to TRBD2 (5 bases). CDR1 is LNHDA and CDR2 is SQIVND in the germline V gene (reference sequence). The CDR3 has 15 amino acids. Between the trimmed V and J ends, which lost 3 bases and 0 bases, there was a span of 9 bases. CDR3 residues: CASSMRVGSYNEQFF. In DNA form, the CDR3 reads TGTGCCAGTAGTATGAGGGTCGGCTCCTACAATGAGCAGTTCTTC.

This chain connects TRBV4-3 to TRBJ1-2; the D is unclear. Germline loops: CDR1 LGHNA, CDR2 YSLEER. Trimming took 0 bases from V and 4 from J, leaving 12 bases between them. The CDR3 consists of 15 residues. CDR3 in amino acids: CASSQDVRGSYGYTF. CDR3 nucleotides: TGCGCCAGCAGCCAAGATGTCCGGGGTAGCTATGGCTACACCTTC.

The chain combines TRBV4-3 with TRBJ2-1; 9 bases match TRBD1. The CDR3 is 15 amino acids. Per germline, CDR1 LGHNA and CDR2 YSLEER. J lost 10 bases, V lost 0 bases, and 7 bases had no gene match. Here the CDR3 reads CASSQDGTGSMEQFF. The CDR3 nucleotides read TGCGCCAGCAGCCAAGACGGGACAGGGTCAATGGAGCAGTTCTTC.

CDR3 coding DNA: TGTGCCAGCAGTTCCGTTGGGAGATCACCCCTCCACTTT. Encoded protein: CASSSVGRSPLHF. The chain links TRBV6-5 to TRBJ1-6; D is undetermined. The CDR3 is 13 residues long. Between the trimmed V and J ends, which lost 4 bases and 10 bases, there was a span of 11 bases. Germline-derived CDR1 and CDR2 are MNHEY and SVGAGI.

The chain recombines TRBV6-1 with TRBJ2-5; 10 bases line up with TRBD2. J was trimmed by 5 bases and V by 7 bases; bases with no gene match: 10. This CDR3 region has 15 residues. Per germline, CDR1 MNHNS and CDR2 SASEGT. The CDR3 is CASTVTGLARETQYF. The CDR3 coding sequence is TGTGCCAGCACCGTGACGGGACTAGCGAGGGAGACCCAGTACTTC.

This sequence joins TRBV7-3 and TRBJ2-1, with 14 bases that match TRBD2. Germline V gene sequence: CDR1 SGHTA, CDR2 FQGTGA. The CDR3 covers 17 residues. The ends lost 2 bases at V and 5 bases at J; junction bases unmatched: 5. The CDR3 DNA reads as TGTGCCAGCAGCTTAGGGACTAGCGGGAGCTATAACAATGAGCAGTTCTTC. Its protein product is CASSLGTSGSYNNEQFF.

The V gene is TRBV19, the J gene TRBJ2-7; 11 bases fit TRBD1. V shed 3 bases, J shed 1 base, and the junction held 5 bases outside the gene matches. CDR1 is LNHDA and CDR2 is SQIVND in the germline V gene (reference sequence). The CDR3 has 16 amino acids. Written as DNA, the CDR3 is TGTGCCAGTAGTATTGGACAGGGGGCGAGTTCCTACGAGCAGTACTTC. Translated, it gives CASSIGQGASSYEQYF.

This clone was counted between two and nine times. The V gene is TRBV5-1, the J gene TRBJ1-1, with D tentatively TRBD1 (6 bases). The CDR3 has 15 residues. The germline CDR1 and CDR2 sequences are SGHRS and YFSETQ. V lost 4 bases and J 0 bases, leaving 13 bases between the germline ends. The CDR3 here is CASSQTGSMNTEAFF. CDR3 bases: TGCGCCAGCAGCCAAACAGGGTCTATGAACACTGAAGCTTTCTTT.

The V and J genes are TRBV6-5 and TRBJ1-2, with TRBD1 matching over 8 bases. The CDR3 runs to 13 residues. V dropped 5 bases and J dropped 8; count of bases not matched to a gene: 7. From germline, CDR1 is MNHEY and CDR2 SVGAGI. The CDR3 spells CASSRARTGGYTF. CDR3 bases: TGTGCCAGCAGTCGGGCCAGGACAGGGGGCTACACCTTC.

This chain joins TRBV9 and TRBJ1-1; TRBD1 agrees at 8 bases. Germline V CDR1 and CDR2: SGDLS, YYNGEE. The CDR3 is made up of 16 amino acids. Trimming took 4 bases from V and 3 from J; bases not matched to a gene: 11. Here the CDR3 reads CASSPRFRGQDTEAFF. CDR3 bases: TGTGCCAGCAGCCCCCGATTCAGGGGACAGGACACTGAAGCTTTCTTT.

CDR3 sequence reads: CASSLEGRGTYEQYF. In nucleotides, the CDR3 is TGCGCCAGCAGCTTAGAGGGGAGGGGGACCTACGAGCAGTACTTC. The chain is built from TRBV5-1 and TRBJ2-7; tentatively, D is TRBD2 (7 bases). The germline gives CDR1 SGHRS, CDR2 YFSETQ. The CDR3 sequence is 15 residues long. The V end was cut by 2 bases, the J end by 2 bases, with 14 bases between.

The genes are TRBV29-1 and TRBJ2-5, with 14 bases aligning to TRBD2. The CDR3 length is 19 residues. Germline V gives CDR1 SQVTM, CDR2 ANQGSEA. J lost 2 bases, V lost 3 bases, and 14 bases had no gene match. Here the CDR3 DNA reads TGCAGCGTTGAGAGACCGGGACTAGCGGGAGTCGGGTTACAAGAGACCCAGTACTTC. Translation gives CSVERPGLAGVGLQETQYF. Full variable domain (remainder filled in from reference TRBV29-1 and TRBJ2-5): SAVISQKPSRDICQRGTSLTIQCQVDSQVTMMFWYRQQPGQSLTLIATANQGSEATYESGFVIDKFPISRPNLTFSTLTVSNMSPEDSSIYLCSVERPGLAGVGLQETQYFGPGTRLLVL.

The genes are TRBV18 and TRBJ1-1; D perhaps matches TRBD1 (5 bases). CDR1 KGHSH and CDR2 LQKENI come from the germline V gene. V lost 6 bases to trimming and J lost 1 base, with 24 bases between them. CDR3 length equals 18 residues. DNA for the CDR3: TGTGCCAGCTCCCCCATCATTCTGAACAGGAACCCGAACACTGAAGCTTTCTTT. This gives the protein CASSPIILNRNPNTEAFF.

The CDR3 loop reads CAREESTDTQYF. CDR3 nucleotide sequence: TGTGCCAGGGAGGAAAGCACAGATACGCAGTATTTT. The genes are TRBV12-1 and TRBJ2-3; no DNA check was done on the table's D call, TRBD2. TRBV12-1 is reported as a pseudogene. The CDR3 has 12 residues.

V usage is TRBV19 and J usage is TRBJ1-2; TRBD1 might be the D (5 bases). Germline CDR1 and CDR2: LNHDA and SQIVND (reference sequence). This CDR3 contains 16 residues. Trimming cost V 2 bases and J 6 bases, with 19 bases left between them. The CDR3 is CASSITAGANFHGYTF. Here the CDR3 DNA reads TGTGCCAGTAGTATAACAGCTGGGGCCAATTTCCATGGCTACACCTTC.